Following are 10 T cell receptor beta chains from one sample sequenced in a study of blood T cell repertoires in COVID-19. The method was immunoSEQ multiplex PCR; TCRdb's version includes in-frame clones alone and lacks a portion of them. Here the sample spans around 100,000 clones, 88% being singletons. The sample was peripheral blood. The receptors here all came from a human donor in a cohort sampled during active COVID-19.

This chain uses TRBV28 with TRBJ2-3; TRBD2 aligns across 8 bases. Trimming removed 1 base from V and 2 bases from J; junction bases left unmatched: 5. Germline CDR1 MDHEN, CDR2 SYDVKM. The length of the CDR3 is 16 residues. The CDR3 DNA is TGTGCCAGCAGTTTATACAGCGGGGGTCTCACAGATACGCAGTATTTT. It encodes CASSLYSGGLTDTQYF.

The rearrangement links TRBV6-2 or TRBV6-3 to TRBJ2-2; D remains unclear. Germline V lookup: CDR1 MNHEY, CDR2 SVGEGT. V shed 6 bases and J shed 1 base, with 9 bases lying between them. The CDR3 length is 14 residues. CDR3 nucleotides: TGTGCCAGCAGCCGCAGTGGGAACACCGGGGAGCTGTTTTTT. The encoded protein is CASSRSGNTGELFF.

The genes are TRBV7-9 and TRBJ2-5; 11 bases are a match to TRBD2. From germline, CDR1 is SEHNR and CDR2 FQNEAQ (reference sequence). V shed 3 bases and J 3 bases; nucleotides not matched to a gene: 6. The CDR3 runs to 16 residues. In nucleotides, the CDR3 is TGTGCCAGCAGCTTGAGACTAGCGGGAACTAAAGAGACCCAGTACTTC. Protein sequence: CASSLRLAGTKETQYF.

The genes are TRBV19 and TRBJ1-5, with a tentative D call TRBD1 (5 bases). The CDR3 consists of 15 residues. V lost 1 base to trimming and J lost 2 bases, with 9 bases between them. From germline, CDR1 is LNHDA and CDR2 SQIVND (reference sequence). CDR3 loop: CASSIGGGGNQPQHF. The CDR3 DNA reads TGTGCCAGTAGTATAGGTGGAGGGGGCAATCAGCCCCAGCATTTT.

In its sample, this clone was seen a few times. This chain joins TRBV19 and TRBJ1-1, with 8 positions matching TRBD1. V trimming: 5 bases; J trimming: 5 bases; junction bases outside the gene matches: 1. The germline CDR1 and CDR2 sequences are LNHDA and SQIVND (reference sequence). The CDR3 sequence is 12 residues long. The DNA of the CDR3 is TGTGCCAGTAGTTACAGGGGGACTGAAGCTTTCTTT. Translating gives CASSYRGTEAFF.

This chain connects TRBV9 to TRBJ2-7; D is perhaps TRBD1 (6 bases). The germline CDR1 and CDR2 sequences are SGDLS and YYNGEE. The ends were cut back, 4 bases at V and 2 bases at J, with 13 bases in the middle. The CDR3 loop spans 14 amino acids. The CDR3 protein is CASSPQTGPYEQYF. In DNA form, the CDR3 reads TGTGCCAGCAGCCCACAGACAGGTCCCTACGAGCAGTACTTC. The entire variable domain, with the rest obtained from reference TRBV9 and TRBJ2-7, is as follows: DSGVTQTPKHLITATGQRVTLRCSPRSGDLSVYWYQQSLDQGLQFLIQYYNGEERAKGNILERFSAQQFPDLHSELNLSSLELGDSALYFCASSPQTGPYEQYFGPGTRLTVT.

V and J are TRBV7-3 and TRBJ2-1; 12 bases agree with TRBD2. CDR3 size: 15 residues. CDR1 is SGHTA, CDR2 FQGTGA, per germline. V dropped 3 bases and J dropped 7; count of bases not matched to a gene: 4. CDR3 protein: CASSLGLAGRNEQFF. CDR3 nucleotide sequence: TGTGCCAGCAGCTTGGGACTAGCGGGTCGGAATGAGCAGTTCTTC.

The chain uses TRBV5-6 and TRBJ1-4; tentative D call: TRBD1 (6 bases). Trimming shortened V by 2 bases and J by 8 bases, and 13 bases separated the two germline ends. CDR1 and CDR2 (germline): SGHDT, YYEEEE. The CDR3 runs 14 residues. The CDR3, as DNA: TGTGCCAGCAGCTTCGCGGGTCAGGGGGAAAAACTGTTTTTT. It translates to CASSFAGQGEKLFF.

This chain links TRBV7-9 with TRBJ2-7; 7 nucleotides align to TRBD1. The ends lost 5 bases at V and 4 bases at J; junction bases unmatched: 11. Germline loops: CDR1 SEHNR, CDR2 FQNEAQ (reference sequence). The length of the CDR3 is 15 residues. The CDR3: CASSPSTGSRYEQYF. In nucleotides, the CDR3 is TGTGCCAGCAGCCCATCGACAGGGTCAAGGTACGAGCAGTACTTC.

A note on this clone: One junction end disagrees with the germline gene, perhaps due to a read error. The chain combines TRBV2 with TRBJ2-1; 12 bases align to TRBD2. There are 13 residues in the CDR3. Germline-derived CDR1 and CDR2 are SNHLY and FYNNEI. CDR3 loop: CASTYLAGGNWLF. The DNA for the CDR3 is TGTGCCAGCACCTACCTAGCGGGGGGGAACTGGCTCTTC. Full variable domain (outside the CDR3, taken from reference TRBV2 and TRBJ2-1): EPEVTQTPSHQVTQMGQEVILRCVPISNHLYFYWYRQILGQKVEFLVSFYNNEISEKSEIFDDQFSVERPDGSNFTLKIRSTKLEDSAMYFCASTYLAGGNWLFGPGTRLTVL.